The rows below give T cell receptor beta chains drawn from one sample of a study of identical twins. MiXCR, run by TCRdb on the 5' RACE reads, gives a single entry per CDR3 protein. Found here are about 530,000 distinct CDR3 sequences, 20% to 25% of them singletons; the top ten hold around 0.48%. These data were also filed under a second study, of yellow fever vaccine responses in identical twins.

The sample taken for sequencing was CD4+ T cells sorted from blood. Receptors originate from a woman aged 18-35 years in good health. CDR3s include the opening cysteine and the closing phenylalanine or tryptophan. A D gene is named only where the DNA matches it firmly. Some rows have no size entry. The others give once, few or many, or a class for an expanded clone.

size: few; D: NA; J: TRBJ2-7; V: TRBV9; length: 15; CDR3: CASSVGDSSPREQYF; DNA: TGTGCCAGCAGCGTAGGGGATAGCTCCCCCCGGGAGCAGTACTTC
size: once; D: TRBD1; J: TRBJ1-1; V: TRBV27; length: 12; CDR3: CASSRGVSEAFF; DNA: TGTGCCAGCTCCAGGGGGGTCTCTGAAGCTTTCTTT
size: many; D: NA; J: TRBJ2-1; V: TRBV7-2; length: 15; CDR3: CASSPEPFSYNEQFF; DNA: TGTGCCAGCAGCCCAGAACCTTTCTCCTACAATGAGCAGTTCTTC
size: NA; D: TRBD2; J: TRBJ2-5; V: TRBV12-3/TRBV12-4; length: 15; CDR3: CASSFTSGEEETQYF; DNA: TGTGCCAGCAGTTTTACTAGCGGGGAAGAAGAGACCCAGTACTTC
size: few; D: NA; J: TRBJ1-3; V: TRBV3-1; length: 16; CDR3: CASSLSTPRSGNTIYF; DNA: TGTGCCAGCAGCCTAAGCACGCCTCGCTCTGGAAACACCATATATTTT
size: NA; D: NA; J: TRBJ2-4; V: TRBV7-9; length: 14; CDR3: CASSLEVGVNIQYF; DNA: TGTGCCAGCAGCTTAGAAGTGGGGGTAAACATTCAGTACTTC
size: few; D: NA; J: TRBJ2-2; V: TRBV5-1; length: 12; CDR3: CASNDGTGELFF; DNA: TGCGCCAGCAATGATGGCACCGGGGAGCTGTTTTTT
size: many; D: NA; J: TRBJ2-1; V: TRBV12-3/TRBV12-4; length: 12; CDR3: CASSLTGLPQFF; DNA: TGTGCCAGCAGTTTGACGGGACTGCCCCAGTTCTTC
size: few; D: NA; J: TRBJ2-1; V: TRBV3-1; length: 13; CDR3: CASSQALGLEKFF; DNA: TGTGCCAGCAGCCAAGCCCTTGGTCTAGAGAAGTTCTTC
size: once; D: TRBD2; J: TRBJ2-3; V: TRBV7-3; length: 15; CDR3: CASSLYRDSGSAQYF; DNA: TGTGCCAGCAGCTTATATCGTGATAGCGGGAGTGCGCAGTATTTT
size: NA; D: TRBD2; J: TRBJ2-1; V: TRBV10-3; length: 16; CDR3: CAIRANSGRNRDEQFF; DNA: TGTGCCATCAGGGCGAATAGCGGGAGGAACCGGGATGAGCAGTTCTTC
size: few; D: NA; J: TRBJ2-3; V: TRBV7-3; length: 14; CDR3: CASSLHEITDTQYF; DNA: TGTGCCAGCAGCTTACACGAGATCACAGATACGCAGTATTTT
size: NA; D: TRBD2; J: TRBJ2-7; V: TRBV6-1; length: 13; CDR3: CASSPLAGPEQYF; DNA: TGTGCCAGCAGTCCACTAGCGGGACCCGAGCAGTACTTC
size: few; D: TRBD1; J: TRBJ2-1; V: TRBV10-3; length: 16; CDR3: CAAGQGEKIGFNEQFF; DNA: TGTGCCGCGGGACAGGGGGAGAAAATTGGGTTCAATGAGCAGTTCTTC
size: few; D: TRBD1; J: TRBJ1-2; V: TRBV25-1; length: 14; CDR3: CASSPRDRVSGYTF; DNA: TGTGCCAGCAGTCCCCGGGACAGGGTATCTGGCTACACCTTC
size: NA; D: TRBD2; J: TRBJ2-1; V: TRBV4-1; length: 16; CDR3: CASSQAATSGYNEQFF; DNA: TGCGCCAGCAGCCAAGCCGCGACTAGCGGTTACAATGAGCAGTTCTTC
size: once; D: NA; J: TRBJ2-1; V: TRBV6-1; length: 13; CDR3: CASSGWENWEQFF; DNA: TGTGCCAGCAGTGGTTGGGAAAATTGGGAGCAGTTCTTC
size: few; D: NA; J: TRBJ2-7; V: TRBV6-5; length: 15; CDR3: CASRYDRDTTYEQYF; DNA: TGTGCCAGCAGGTATGATCGGGACACAACCTACGAGCAGTACTTC
size: few; D: NA; J: TRBJ2-5; V: TRBV7-2; length: 15; CDR3: CASSLVWGTQETQYF; DNA: TGTGCCAGCAGCTTAGTGTGGGGGACCCAAGAGACCCAGTACTTC
size: NA; D: NA; J: TRBJ2-2; V: TRBV20-1; length: 15; CDR3: CSASDLAANTGELFF; DNA: TGCAGTGCCAGCGATTTGGCAGCAAACACCGGGGAGCTGTTTTTT
size: few; D: NA; J: TRBJ1-1; V: TRBV12-3/TRBV12-4; length: 14; CDR3: CASSPTPGGTEAFF; DNA: TGTGCCAGCAGTCCGACACCCGGGGGCACTGAAGCTTTCTTT
size: NA; D: NA; J: TRBJ2-5; V: TRBV3-1; length: 12; CDR3: CASSQEGTTQYF; DNA: TGTGCCAGCAGCCAAGAAGGTACGACCCAGTACTTC
size: NA; D: NA; J: TRBJ1-2; V: TRBV20-1; length: 13; CDR3: CSATDGTNYGYTF; DNA: TGCAGTGCAACAGACGGAACTAACTATGGCTACACCTTC
size: few; D: TRBD1; J: TRBJ2-1; V: TRBV5-1; length: 15; CDR3: CASSSTGGGRNEQFF; DNA: TGCGCCAGCAGCTCAACAGGGGGCGGTCGGAATGAGCAGTTCTTC
size: few; D: NA; J: TRBJ2-6; V: TRBV20-1; length: 11; CDR3: CSAIGANVLTF; DNA: TGCAGTGCTATTGGGGCCAACGTCCTGACTTTC
size: NA; D: NA; J: TRBJ2-1; V: TRBV2; length: 15; CDR3: CASSQSQGPINEQFF; DNA: TGTGCCAGCAGCCAATCTCAGGGGCCTATCAATGAGCAGTTCTTC
size: NA; D: TRBD2; J: TRBJ2-1; V: TRBV12-3/TRBV12-4; length: 16; CDR3: CASSLRTSGSLSEQFF; DNA: TGTGCCAGCAGTCTCCGGACTAGCGGGAGCTTAAGTGAGCAGTTCTTC
size: few; D: TRBD2; J: TRBJ2-1; V: TRBV10-3; length: 15; CDR3: CAISEGTSQNNEQFF; DNA: TGTGCCATCAGTGAGGGGACTAGCCAAAACAATGAGCAGTTCTTC
size: few; D: NA; J: TRBJ1-1; V: TRBV12-3/TRBV12-4; length: 16; CDR3: CASSSAGRRVNTEAFF; DNA: TGTGCCAGCAGTTCCGCCGGGAGGAGGGTGAACACTGAAGCTTTCTTT
size: many; D: NA; J: TRBJ2-1; V: TRBV7-8; length: 17; CDR3: CASSLGVSVTERSWQFF; DNA: TGTGCCAGCAGCTTAGGGGTTAGTGTCACCGAGAGGTCGTGGCAGTTCTTC
size: NA; D: TRBD2; J: TRBJ2-1; V: TRBV5-1; length: 15; CDR3: CASSSSGSGTNEQFF; DNA: TGCGCCAGCAGCTCTAGCGGAAGCGGGACGAATGAGCAGTTCTTC
size: few; D: NA; J: TRBJ2-2; V: TRBV4-1; length: 17; CDR3: CASSQDFEGGGTGELFF; DNA: TGCGCCAGCAGCCAAGATTTCGAGGGAGGGGGAACCGGGGAGCTGTTTTTT
size: NA; D: NA; J: TRBJ1-5; V: TRBV7-9; length: 14; CDR3: CASSQEYSNQPQHF; DNA: TGTGCCAGCAGTCAGGAGTATAGCAATCAGCCCCAGCATTTT
size: many; D: TRBD2; J: TRBJ2-7; V: TRBV12-3/TRBV12-4; length: 15; CDR3: CASSFSTSGFYEQYF; DNA: TGTGCCAGCAGTTTTAGCACTAGCGGTTTCTACGAGCAGTACTTC
size: NA; D: TRBD2; J: TRBJ2-5; V: TRBV10-3; length: 16; CDR3: CAISESDSGKDGTQYF; DNA: TGTGCCATCAGTGAGTCCGATAGCGGGAAGGATGGGACCCAGTACTTC
size: few; D: NA; J: TRBJ2-7; V: TRBV10-3; length: 13; CDR3: CAISDGYAYEQYF; DNA: TGTGCCATCAGTGATGGCTACGCCTACGAGCAGTACTTC